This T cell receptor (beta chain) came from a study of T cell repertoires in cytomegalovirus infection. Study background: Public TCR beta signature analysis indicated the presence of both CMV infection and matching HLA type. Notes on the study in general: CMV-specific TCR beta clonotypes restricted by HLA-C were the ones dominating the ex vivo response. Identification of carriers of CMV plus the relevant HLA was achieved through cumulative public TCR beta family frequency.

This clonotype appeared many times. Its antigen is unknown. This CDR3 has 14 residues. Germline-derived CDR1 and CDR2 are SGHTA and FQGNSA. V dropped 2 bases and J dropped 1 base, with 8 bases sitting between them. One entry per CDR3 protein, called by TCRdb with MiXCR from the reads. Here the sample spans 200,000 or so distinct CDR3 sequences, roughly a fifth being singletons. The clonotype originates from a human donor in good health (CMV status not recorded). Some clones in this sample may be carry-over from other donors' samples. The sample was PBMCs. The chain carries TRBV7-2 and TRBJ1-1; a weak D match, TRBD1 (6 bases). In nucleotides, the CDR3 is TGTGCCAGCAGCTTACGCAGGGGGAACACTGAAGCTTTCTTT. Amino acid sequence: CASSLRRGNTEAFF.